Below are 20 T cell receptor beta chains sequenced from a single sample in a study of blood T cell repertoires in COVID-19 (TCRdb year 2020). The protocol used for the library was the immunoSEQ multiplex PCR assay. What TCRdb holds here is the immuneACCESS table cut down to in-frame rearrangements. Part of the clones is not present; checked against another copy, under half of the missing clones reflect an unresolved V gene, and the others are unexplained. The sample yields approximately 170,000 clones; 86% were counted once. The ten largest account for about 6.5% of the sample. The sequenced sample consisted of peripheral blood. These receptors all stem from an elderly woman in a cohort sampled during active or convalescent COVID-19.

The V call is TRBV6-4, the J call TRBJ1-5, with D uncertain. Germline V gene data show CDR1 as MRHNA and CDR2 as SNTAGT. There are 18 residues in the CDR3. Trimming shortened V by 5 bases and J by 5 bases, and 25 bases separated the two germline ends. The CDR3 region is CASSPPPISERLYQPQHF. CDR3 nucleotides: TGTGCCAGCAGTCCTCCCCCAATTTCAGAGCGCCTTTATCAGCCCCAGCATTTT.

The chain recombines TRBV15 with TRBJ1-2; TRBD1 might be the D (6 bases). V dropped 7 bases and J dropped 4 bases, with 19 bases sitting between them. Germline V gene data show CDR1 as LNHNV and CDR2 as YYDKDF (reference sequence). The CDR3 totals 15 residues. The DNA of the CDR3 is TGTGCCACCAACCCCGGGGGGGCCAGAGGCTATGGCTACACCTTC. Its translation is CATNPGGARGYGYTF. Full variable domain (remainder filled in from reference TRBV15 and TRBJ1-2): DAMVIQNPRYQVTQFGKPVTLSCSQTLNHNVMYWYQQKSSQAPKLLFHYYDKDFNNEADTPDNFQSRRPNTSFCFLDIRSPGLGDTAMYLCATNPGGARGYGYTFGSGTRLTVV.

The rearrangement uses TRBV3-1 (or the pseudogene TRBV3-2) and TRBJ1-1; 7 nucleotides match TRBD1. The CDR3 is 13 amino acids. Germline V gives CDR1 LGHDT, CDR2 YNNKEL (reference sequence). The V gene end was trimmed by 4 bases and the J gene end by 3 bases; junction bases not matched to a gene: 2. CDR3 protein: CASSRGTDTEAFF. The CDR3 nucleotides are TGTGCCAGCAGCCGTGGGACAGACACTGAAGCTTTCTTT.

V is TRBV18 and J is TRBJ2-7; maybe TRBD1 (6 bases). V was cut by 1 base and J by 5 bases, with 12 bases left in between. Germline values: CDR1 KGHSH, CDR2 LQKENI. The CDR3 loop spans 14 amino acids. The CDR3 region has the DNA TGTGCCAGCTCACCACTAGCCACAGGGCACGAGCAGTACTTC. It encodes CASSPLATGHEQYF.

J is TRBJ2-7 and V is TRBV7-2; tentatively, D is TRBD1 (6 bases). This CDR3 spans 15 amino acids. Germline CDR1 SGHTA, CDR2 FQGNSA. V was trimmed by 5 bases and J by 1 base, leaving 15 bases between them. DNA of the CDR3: TGTGCCAGCAGCGAACAGGGATCTGAATCCTACGAGCAGTACTTC. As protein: CASSEQGSESYEQYF.

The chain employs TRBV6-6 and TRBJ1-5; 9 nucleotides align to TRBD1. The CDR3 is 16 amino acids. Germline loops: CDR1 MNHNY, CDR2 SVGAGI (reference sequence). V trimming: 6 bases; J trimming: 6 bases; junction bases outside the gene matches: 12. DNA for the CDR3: TGTGCCAGCAGGACCGGGACAGGGCTTTTAAGTCAGCCCCAGCATTTT. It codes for CASRTGTGLLSQPQHF.

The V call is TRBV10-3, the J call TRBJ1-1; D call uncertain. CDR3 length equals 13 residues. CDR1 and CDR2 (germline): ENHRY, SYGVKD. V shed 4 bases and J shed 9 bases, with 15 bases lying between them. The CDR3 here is CAISGGFEEKAFF. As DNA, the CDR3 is TGTGCCATCAGTGGAGGTTTTGAAGAGAAAGCTTTCTTT.

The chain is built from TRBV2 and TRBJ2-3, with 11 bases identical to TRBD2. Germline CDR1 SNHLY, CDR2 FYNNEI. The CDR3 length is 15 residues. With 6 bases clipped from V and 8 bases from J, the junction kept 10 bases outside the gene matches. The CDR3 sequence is CASRLSGRASRTQYF. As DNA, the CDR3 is TGTGCCAGCAGACTTAGCGGGAGGGCTTCCCGTACGCAGTATTTT.

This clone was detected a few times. The CDR3 sequence: CASSLFMGQRRYEQYF. CDR3 coding DNA: TGTGCCAGCAGCTTGTTTATGGGACAAAGACGGTACGAGCAGTACTTC. The chain employs TRBV5-6 and TRBJ2-7; D may be TRBD1 (6 bases). The germline gives CDR1 SGHDT, CDR2 YYEEEE. The CDR3 totals 16 residues. V was trimmed by 1 base and J by 4 bases, leaving 18 bases between them.

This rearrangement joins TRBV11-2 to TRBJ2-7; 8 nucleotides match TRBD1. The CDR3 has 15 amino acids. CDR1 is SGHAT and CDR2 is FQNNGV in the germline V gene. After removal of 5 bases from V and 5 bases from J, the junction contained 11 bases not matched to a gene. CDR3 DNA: TGTGCCAGCAGCACCCGGACAGGGTTGAGCCACGAGCAGTACTTC. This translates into CASSTRTGLSHEQYF.

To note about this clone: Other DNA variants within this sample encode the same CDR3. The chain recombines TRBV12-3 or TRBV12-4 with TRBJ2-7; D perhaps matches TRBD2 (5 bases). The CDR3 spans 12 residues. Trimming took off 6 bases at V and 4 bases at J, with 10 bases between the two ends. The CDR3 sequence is CASSFGGYEQYV. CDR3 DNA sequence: TGTGCCAGCAGCTTCGGAGGTTACGAGCAGTACGTC.

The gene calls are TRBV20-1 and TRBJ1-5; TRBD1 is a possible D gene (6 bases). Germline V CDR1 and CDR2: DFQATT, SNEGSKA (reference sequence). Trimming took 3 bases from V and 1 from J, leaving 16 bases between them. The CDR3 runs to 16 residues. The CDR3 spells CSASPTGSGSNQPQHF. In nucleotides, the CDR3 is TGCAGTGCTAGTCCCACAGGGAGTGGAAGCAATCAGCCCCAGCATTTT.

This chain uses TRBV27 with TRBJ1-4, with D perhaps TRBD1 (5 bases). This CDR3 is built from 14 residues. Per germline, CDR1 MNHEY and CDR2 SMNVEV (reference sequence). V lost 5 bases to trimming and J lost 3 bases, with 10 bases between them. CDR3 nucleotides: TGTGCCAGCAGTGCTATGACAGCTAATGAAAAACTGTTTTTT. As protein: CASSAMTANEKLFF. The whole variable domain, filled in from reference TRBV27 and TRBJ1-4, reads EAQVTQNPRYLITVTGKKLTVTCSQNMNHEYMSWYRQDPGLGLRQIYYSMNVEVTDKGDVPEGYKVSRKEKRNFPLILESPSPNQTSLYFCASSAMTANEKLFFGSGTQLSVL.

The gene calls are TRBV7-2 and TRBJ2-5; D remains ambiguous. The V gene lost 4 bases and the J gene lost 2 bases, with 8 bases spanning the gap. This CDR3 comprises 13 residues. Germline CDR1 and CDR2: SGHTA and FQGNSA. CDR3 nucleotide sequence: TGTGCCAGCAGCTGGTGGAGACAAGAGACCCAGTACTTC. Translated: CASSWWRQETQYF.

Here the CDR3 reads CASSLRQMAGGGETQYF. The DNA of the CDR3 is TGCGCCAGCAGCCTCAGGCAGATGGCGGGGGGTGGGGAGACCCAGTACTTC. This chain uses TRBV5-1 with TRBJ2-5; TRBD2 aligns across 8 bases. Germline loops: CDR1 SGHRS, CDR2 YFSETQ. This CDR3 region has 17 residues. V was pared by 4 bases and J by 5 bases, with 16 bases of the junction left unmatched.

The DNA of the CDR3 is TGTGCCAGCACGCCACGGGGGGGCTTTAATGAGCAGTTCTTC. It yields the protein CASTPRGGFNEQFF. This rearrangement joins TRBV2 to TRBJ2-1; 8 bases are a match to TRBD2. J lost 7 bases, V lost 7 bases, and 9 bases had no gene match. In germline, CDR1 is SNHLY, CDR2 FYNNEI. The CDR3 is 14 residues long.

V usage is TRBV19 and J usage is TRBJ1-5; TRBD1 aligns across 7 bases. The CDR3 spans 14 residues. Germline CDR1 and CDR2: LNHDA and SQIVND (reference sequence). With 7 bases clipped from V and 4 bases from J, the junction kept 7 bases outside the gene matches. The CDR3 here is CASKAQGYNQPQHF. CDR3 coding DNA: TGTGCCAGTAAGGCACAGGGGTATAATCAGCCCCAGCATTTT.

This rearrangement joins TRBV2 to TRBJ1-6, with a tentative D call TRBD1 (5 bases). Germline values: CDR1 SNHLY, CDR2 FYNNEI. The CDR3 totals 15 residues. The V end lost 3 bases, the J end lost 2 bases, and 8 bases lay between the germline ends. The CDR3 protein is CASSDLGAYNSPLHF. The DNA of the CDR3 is TGTGCCAGCAGTGATTTAGGGGCCTATAATTCACCCCTCCACTTT.

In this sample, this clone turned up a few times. Here the CDR3 DNA reads TGTGCCAGTAGTATAGCCGGGGACAGCTCCTACGAGCAGTACTTC. Encoded protein: CASSIAGDSSYEQYF. The chain joins TRBV19 to TRBJ2-7; TRBD1 matches 7 bases. The CDR3 loop spans 15 amino acids. The V gene's germline CDR1 is LNHDA and CDR2 SQIVND (reference sequence). The junction had 3 bases not matched to a gene; V was cut back by 1 base and J by 0 bases.

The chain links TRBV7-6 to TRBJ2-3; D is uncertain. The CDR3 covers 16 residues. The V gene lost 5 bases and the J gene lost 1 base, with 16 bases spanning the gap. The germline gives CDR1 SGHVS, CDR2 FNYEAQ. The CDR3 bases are TGTGCCAGCAGCCCCTTGTCGGTTAGTGGCACAGATACGCAGTATTTT. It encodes CASSPLSVSGTDTQYF.